This is a list of T cell receptor beta chains from one sample in a study of cytotoxic CD8 clonotypes in ibrutinib-treated CLL. Assay used: immunoSEQ multiplex PCR; TCRdb lists only in-frame clones, some missing. The repertoire holds 150,000 or so clones, with over 75% as singletons. The sample consisted of PBMCs, taken after 36 months of ibrutinib treatment. These receptors all stem from a human donor with chronic lymphocytic leukemia. CDR3s include the opening cysteine and the closing phenylalanine or tryptophan.

J: TRBJ2-5; V: TRBV6-1; CDR3: CASSGARDTEKQETQYF
J: TRBJ2-7; V: TRBV6-1; CDR3: CASSEIGLAGGEQYF
J: TRBJ2-7; V: TRBV18; CDR3: CASSPRVAGAVVYEQYF
J: TRBJ1-5; V: TRBV6-1; CDR3: CASIVDYSNQPQHF
J: TRBJ2-7; V: TRBV2; CDR3: CASVGIAASSYEQYF
J: TRBJ1-2; V: TRBV28; CDR3: CASSLVRGDYGYTF
J: TRBJ2-5; V: TRBV5-1; CDR3: CASSPTGGETQYF
J: TRBJ1-4; V: TRBV18; CDR3: CASSPGQQENEKLFF
J: TRBJ2-5; V: TRBV9; CDR3: CASSVGATQGETQYF
J: TRBJ2-3; V: TRBV19; CDR3: CACSGRSTDTQYF
J: TRBJ2-3; V: TRBV30; CDR3: CAWSLGFADTQYF
J: TRBJ2-3; V: TRBV5-4; CDR3: CASSLDWSGYTQYF
J: TRBJ1-1; V: TRBV7-9; CDR3: CASSLVLGVGTEAFF
J: TRBJ1-2; V: TRBV29-1; CDR3: CSVDDRKYGYTF
J: TRBJ1-2; V: TRBV7-9; CDR3: CASSLAQSGYTF
J: TRBJ2-7; V: TRBV20-1; CDR3: CSARDLVPEYF
J: TRBJ1-5; V: TRBV5-1; CDR3: CASSPSTGNQPQHF
J: TRBJ2-1; V: TRBV2; CDR3: CASRLDRGRWNEQFF
J: TRBJ2-3; V: TRBV6-5; CDR3: CASSYSLKEIDTQYF
J: TRBJ1-6; V: TRBV4-1; CDR3: CASSRKGQGDNSPLHF
J: TRBJ2-1; V: TRBV7-3; CDR3: CASRRFGEFYNEQFF
J: TRBJ2-3; V: TRBV29-1; CDR3: CSVDVAAATDTQYF
J: TRBJ2-7; V: TRBV5-6; CDR3: CASSRVGDSLYEQYF
J: TRBJ1-1; V: TRBV29-1; CDR3: CSAGTANTEAFF
J: TRBJ1-2; V: TRBV6-6; CDR3: CASSYLTANYGYTF
J: TRBJ2-2; V: TRBV5-1; CDR3: CASSLGGAGELFF
J: TRBJ1-2; V: TRBV2; CDR3: CASRSGLPQASYGYTF
J: TRBJ2-3; V: TRBV6-4; CDR3: CASSDHASVTDTQYF
J: TRBJ2-7; V: TRBV29-1; CDR3: CSVDPGQGYEQYF
J: TRBJ2-3; V: TRBV2; CDR3: CASRGLAGVLDTQYF
J: TRBJ1-1; V: TRBV6-5; CDR3: CASSYYGGGAEAFF
J: TRBJ2-7; V: TRBV11-2; CDR3: CASSSRTGGNEQYF
J: TRBJ2-1; V: TRBV9; CDR3: CASSVALDGNEQFF
J: TRBJ2-7; V: TRBV6-1; CDR3: CASSEGAYEQYF